Listed below are T cell receptor beta chains from one sample, sequenced in a study of blood T cells in healthy people across ages. TCRdb independently ran MiXCR on the 5' RACE reads; one entry per CDR3 protein. The data hold approximately 850,000 distinct CDR3 sequences, with under 55% observed a single time. The sequenced material came from blood. Receptors originate from a man in his fifties or sixties in good health. Each CDR3 is given with its conserved first and last residue. Fields, in order: clone size, CDR3 length, J gene, V gene, D gene, CDR3 DNA, CDR3 protein. The D gene is left open where the match is weak. Some rows have no size entry. The others give once, few or many, or a class for an expanded clone.

.,16,TRBJ2-1,TRBV13,TRBD1,TGTGCCAGCAGCCTAGCCGGGACAGGGGACTACAATGAGCAGTTCTTC,CASSLAGTGDYNEQFF
few,14,TRBJ2-5,TRBV5-1,.,TGCGCCAGCAGCTTGGGAGGGGAACGAGAGACCCAGTACTTC,CASSLGGERETQYF
.,16,TRBJ1-1,TRBV10-3,.,TGTGCCATCAGTGAGTCGAGAGGGATAGGGAACACTGAAGCTTTCTTT,CAISESRGIGNTEAFF
.,12,TRBJ2-7,TRBV20-1,.,TGCAGTGCTAGGGGTCGAACCTACGAGCAGTACTTC,CSARGRTYEQYF
.,13,TRBJ2-3,TRBV12-3/TRBV12-4,TRBD2,TGTGCCAGCAGACGGGGGGATGCAGATACGCAGTATTTT,CASRRGDADTQYF
.,14,TRBJ2-7,TRBV12-3/TRBV12-4,.,TGTGCCAGCAGTTTGGGCAGGCACTCCTACGAGCAGTACTTC,CASSLGRHSYEQYF
few,13,TRBJ2-3,TRBV5-1,.,TGCGCCAGCAGCACCCTCCCCACAGATACGCAGTATTTT,CASSTLPTDTQYF
few,15,TRBJ2-1,TRBV18,TRBD1,TGTGCCAGCTCACCGGGACAGGCGACAGCGAATGAGCAGTTCTTC,CASSPGQATANEQFF
.,12,TRBJ1-3,TRBV6-6,.,TGTGCCAGCAAGTTGTCTGGAAACACCATATATTTT,CASKLSGNTIYF
few,13,TRBJ2-3,TRBV7-2,.,TGTGCCAGCAGCTCCGGACCGCCGCATACGCAGTATTTT,CASSSGPPHTQYF
few,16,TRBJ2-2,TRBV12-3/TRBV12-4,TRBD2,TGTGCCAGCAGTTTACGAGGCGGGGGGGTGACCGGGGAGCTGTTTTTT,CASSLRGGGVTGELFF
few,16,TRBJ1-4,TRBV6-1,.,TGTGCCAGCAGTGGAGGCATGGGGGCAACTAATGAAAAACTGTTTTTT,CASSGGMGATNEKLFF
few,12,TRBJ2-5,TRBV25-1,.,TGTGCCAGCAGTTTCGGGTGGGGGGCCCAGTACTTC,CASSFGWGAQYF
few,13,TRBJ1-5,TRBV30,.,TGTGCCTGGAGTACCCAGGGCAATCAGCCCCAGCATTTT,CAWSTQGNQPQHF
.,15,TRBJ2-1,TRBV28,TRBD1,TGTGCCAGCAGAAAGGACAGGGGGCAGAAAGAGACCCAGTTCTTC,CASRKDRGQKETQFF
few,15,TRBJ1-1,TRBV14,.,TGTGCCAGCAGCCAAGTAACAGCCCGGGTCACTGAAGCTTTCTTT,CASSQVTARVTEAFF
.,14,TRBJ2-3,TRBV6-5,TRBD2,TGTGCTTCTCGCGGGGGAGTTGGCACAGATACGCAGTATTTT,CASRGGVGTDTQYF
.,14,TRBJ2-1,TRBV12-3/TRBV12-4,.,TGTGCCAGCAGTGTAGTTCAAACCCAAGAGACCCAGTTCTTC,CASSVVQTQETQFF
few,14,TRBJ2-5,TRBV2,.,TGTGCCAGCAGTGGACTAGTGGGGCAAGAGACCCAGTACTTC,CASSGLVGQETQYF
.,15,TRBJ2-5,TRBV18,TRBD1,TGTGCCAGCTCACCCCGGGACAGTGCACAAGAGACCCGGTACTTC,CASSPRDSAQETRYF
.,16,TRBJ2-7,TRBV5-5,TRBD1,TGTGCCAGCAGCTTGGGGGCCGGGACAGGGGGTCACGAGCAGTACTTC,CASSLGAGTGGHEQYF
.,14,TRBJ2-1,TRBV7-2,.,TGTGCCAGCAGCTTACTGATGGGTTTAGGTGAGCAGTTCTTC,CASSLLMGLGEQFF
.,17,TRBJ2-3,TRBV12-3/TRBV12-4,.,TGTGCCAGCAGTTTAGGAGGACCCCTGGTGCGGACAGATACGCAGTATTTT,CASSLGGPLVRTDTQYF
.,16,TRBJ2-7,TRBV4-2,.,TGTGCCAGCAGCCAAGACGAGGGATCCTCCTACAATGAGCAGTACTTC,CASSQDEGSSYNEQYF
once,14,TRBJ1-6,TRBV4-3,.,TGCGCCAGCAGCACCGGACCGCCGTGGTTACCCCTCCACTTT,CASSTGPPWLPLHF
.,12,TRBJ1-2,TRBV7-2,TRBD1,TGTGCCAGCACCGTCGGGACAGCCGGCTACACCTTC,CASTVGTAGYTF
.,15,TRBJ2-5,TRBV28,TRBD2,TGTGCCAGCAGAGAAAGCGGGGGGGCAGGGGAGACCCAGTACTTC,CASRESGGAGETQYF
.,12,TRBJ1-2,TRBV10-3,.,TGTGCCATCAGTGAGGACTTCTATGGCTACACCTTC,CAISEDFYGYTF
.,19,TRBJ1-6,TRBV27,.,TGTGCCAGCAGTCCCCAACAAGGGGGGACAAGCTCCTATAATTCACCCCTCCACTTT,CASSPQQGGTSSYNSPLHF
.,18,TRBJ2-1,TRBV7-2,TRBD2,TGTGCCAGCAGCTTACCCCCCGGGACTAGCGGGGGCGGAAATGAGCAGTTCTTC,CASSLPPGTSGGGNEQFF
.,15,TRBJ1-5,TRBV6-6,TRBD1,TGTGCCAGCAGCGACCAGGGGGCGGGCAATCAGCCCCAGCATTTT,CASSDQGAGNQPQHF
.,18,TRBJ2-1,TRBV6-2/TRBV6-3,.,TGTGCCAGCAGTTACTCCTCTACACCCTTACCTTACTACAATGAGCAGTTCTTC,CASSYSSTPLPYYNEQFF
.,15,TRBJ2-1,TRBV19,TRBD2,TGTGCCACCCGTGGGAGCGGGGGAACATACAATGAGCAGTTCTTC,CATRGSGGTYNEQFF
.,13,TRBJ1-1,TRBV7-6,.,TGTGCCACCAAATCGAGTTCCGGATTTGAAGCTTTCTTT,CATKSSSGFEAFF
.,18,TRBJ1-6,TRBV11-2,TRBD1,TGTGCCACTTCACAGGGGATCTCTTTTAGCTCCTATAATTCACCCCTCCACTTT,CATSQGISFSSYNSPLHF
few,15,TRBJ1-4,TRBV29-1,TRBD1,TGCAGCGTTGGGGACAGGGGTGCAACTAATGAAAAACTGTTTTTT,CSVGDRGATNEKLFF
few,15,TRBJ1-2,TRBV28,.,TGTGCCAGCAGTCCCCCCGAGGGTAGGAACTATGGCTACACCTTC,CASSPPEGRNYGYTF
.,13,TRBJ2-7,TRBV5-6,TRBD2,TGTGCCACTGAAGAGCGGGGGACCTACGAGCAGTACTTC,CATEERGTYEQYF
few,15,TRBJ1-2,TRBV6-5,TRBD1,TGTGCCAGCAGTTACGGTGGGACAGCGTGGGATGGCTACACCTTC,CASSYGGTAWDGYTF
few,15,TRBJ2-7,TRBV11-2,.,TGTGCCAGCAGCACTCGAGACAGGCTACCCTACGAGCAGTACTTC,CASSTRDRLPYEQYF
once,10,TRBJ1-1,TRBV29-1,.,TGCAGCGTGGGGAACAGAGAAGCTTTCTTT,CSVGNREAFF
few,14,TRBJ2-1,TRBV24-1,.,TGTGCCACCAGTGCAATGAGCTCCTACAATGAGCAGTTCTTC,CATSAMSSYNEQFF
few,12,TRBJ2-1,TRBV5-1,.,TGCGCCTCCGGGCTCTCGGGGAGTGAGCAGTTCTTC,CASGLSGSEQFF
many,13,TRBJ2-5,TRBV4-3,.,TGCGCCAGCAGCCCGGGGCTCGCAGAGACCCAGTACTTC,CASSPGLAETQYF
few,13,TRBJ1-2,TRBV16,.,TGTGCCAGCAGCTCACAGAATAACTATGGCTACACCTTC,CASSSQNNYGYTF
.,14,TRBJ2-7,TRBV14,.,TGTACCAGCAGCCCTTCATTGGGTTCCCACGAGCAGTACTTC,CTSSPSLGSHEQYF
.,16,TRBJ2-3,TRBV7-6,.,TGTGCCAGCAGCTTCCCCCTCGCGGGGGCCGGGGATACGCAGTATTTT,CASSFPLAGAGDTQYF
.,15,TRBJ2-1,TRBV10-3,TRBD2,TGTGCCATCAGGAGGAGCGGGGCTTTCTACAATGAGCAGTTCTTC,CAIRRSGAFYNEQFF
few,13,TRBJ1-1,TRBV6-5,TRBD1,TGTGCCAGCAGCCGGGACAGGGGGACTGAAGCTTTCTTT,CASSRDRGTEAFF
.,13,TRBJ2-7,TRBV7-2,.,TGTGCCAGCAGCGTAACCACTTCCTACGAGCAGTACTTC,CASSVTTSYEQYF
.,17,TRBJ2-3,TRBV7-9,TRBD2,TGTGCCAGCAGCTTTCGGGGAGCGGGGGGGCTCACAGATACGCAGTATTTT,CASSFRGAGGLTDTQYF
few,18,TRBJ2-5,TRBV7-9,TRBD2,TGTGCCAGCAGCTTAAAGTATGGCGGGGGGGCCTCCCAAGAGACCCAGTACTTC,CASSLKYGGGASQETQYF
.,15,TRBJ2-3,TRBV7-9,TRBD2,TGTGCCAGCAGCTCGGTAGCGGGGCGCACAGATACGCAGTATTTT,CASSSVAGRTDTQYF
many,15,TRBJ2-1,TRBV28,TRBD2,TGTGCCAGCAGCCCGACTAGCGGCTCCTACAATGAGCAGTTCTTC,CASSPTSGSYNEQFF
.,15,TRBJ1-1,TRBV7-2,TRBD1,TGTGCCAGCAGCGGAAAGACAGGGTTGAACACTGAAGCTTTCTTT,CASSGKTGLNTEAFF
few,15,TRBJ2-3,TRBV20-1,TRBD1,TGCAGTGCCGCCGGGACAGGGATAGGTACAGATACGCAGTATTTT,CSAAGTGIGTDTQYF
few,14,TRBJ2-1,TRBV5-1,.,TGCGCCAGCAGCCTGGGGGGGACAGCCAATGAGCAGTTCTTC,CASSLGGTANEQFF
.,14,TRBJ1-1,TRBV2,.,TGTGCCAGCAGTGAAGGTCCGGCCGGAATTGAAGCTTTCTTT,CASSEGPAGIEAFF
.,16,TRBJ2-2,TRBV9,.,TGTGCCAGCAGCGCGGGCGGGGGCGGTGTGGCCGGGGAGCTGTTTTTT,CASSAGGGGVAGELFF